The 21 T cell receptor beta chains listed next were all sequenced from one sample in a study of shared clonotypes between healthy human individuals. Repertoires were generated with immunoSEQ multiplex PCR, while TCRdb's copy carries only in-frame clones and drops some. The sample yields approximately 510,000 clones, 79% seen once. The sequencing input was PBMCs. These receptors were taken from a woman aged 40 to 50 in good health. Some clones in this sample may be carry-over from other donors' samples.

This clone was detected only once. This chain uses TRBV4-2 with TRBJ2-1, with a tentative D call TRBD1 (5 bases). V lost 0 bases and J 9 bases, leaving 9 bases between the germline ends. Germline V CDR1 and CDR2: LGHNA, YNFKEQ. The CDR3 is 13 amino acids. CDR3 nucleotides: TGTGCCAGCAGCCAAGATAGGGGTAGTGAGCAGTTCTTC. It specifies CASSQDRGSEQFF.

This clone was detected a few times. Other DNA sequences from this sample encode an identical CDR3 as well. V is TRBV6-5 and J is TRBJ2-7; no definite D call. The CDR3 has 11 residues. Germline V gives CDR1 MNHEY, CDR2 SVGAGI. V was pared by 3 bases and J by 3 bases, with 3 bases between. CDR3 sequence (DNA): TGTGCCAGCAGTTATCTCTACGAGCAGTACTTC. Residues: CASSYLYEQYF.

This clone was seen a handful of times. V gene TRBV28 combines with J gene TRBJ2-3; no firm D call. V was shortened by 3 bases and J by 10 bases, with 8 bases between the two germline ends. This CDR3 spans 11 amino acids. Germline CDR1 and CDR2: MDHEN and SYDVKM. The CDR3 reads CASSFAVAQYF. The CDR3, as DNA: TGTGCCAGCAGTTTTGCGGTGGCGCAGTATTTT.

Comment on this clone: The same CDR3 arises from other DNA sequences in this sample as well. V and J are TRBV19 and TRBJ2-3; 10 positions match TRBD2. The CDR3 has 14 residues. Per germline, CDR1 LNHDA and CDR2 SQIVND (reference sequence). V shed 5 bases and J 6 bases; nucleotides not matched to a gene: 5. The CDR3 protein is CASSPTSGTDTQYF. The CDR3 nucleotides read TGTGCCAGTAGTCCCACTAGCGGGACGGATACGCAGTATTTT.

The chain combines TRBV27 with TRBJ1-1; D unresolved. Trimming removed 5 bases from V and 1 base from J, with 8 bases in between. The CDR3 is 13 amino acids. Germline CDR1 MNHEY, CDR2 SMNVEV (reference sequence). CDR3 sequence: CASSIQKNTEAFF. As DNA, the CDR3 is TGTGCCAGCAGTATTCAGAAGAACACTGAAGCTTTCTTT.

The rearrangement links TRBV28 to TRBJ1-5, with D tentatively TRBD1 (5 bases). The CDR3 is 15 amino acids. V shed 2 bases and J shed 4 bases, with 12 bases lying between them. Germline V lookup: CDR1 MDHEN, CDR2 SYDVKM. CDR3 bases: TGTGCCAGCAGTTTAGTCGGGGGAGGTAATCAGCCCCAGCATTTT. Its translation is CASSLVGGGNQPQHF.

This CDR3 reads CASSLATGSSYEQYF. CDR3 DNA: TGTGCCAGCAGCTTGGCGACAGGGAGCTCCTACGAGCAGTACTTC. The genes are TRBV5-5 and TRBJ2-7; 7 bases match TRBD1. Germline values: CDR1 SGHKS, CDR2 YYEKEE (reference sequence). The CDR3 length is 15 residues. Unmatched junction bases numbered 3, after V lost 0 bases and J lost 0 bases.

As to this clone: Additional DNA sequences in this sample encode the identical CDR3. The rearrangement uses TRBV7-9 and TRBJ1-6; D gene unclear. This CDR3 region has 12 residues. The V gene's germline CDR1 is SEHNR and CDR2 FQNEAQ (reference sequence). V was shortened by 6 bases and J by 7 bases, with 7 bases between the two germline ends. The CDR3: CASSLGNSPLHF. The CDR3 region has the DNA TGTGCCAGCAGTCTGGGGAATTCACCCCTCCACTTT.

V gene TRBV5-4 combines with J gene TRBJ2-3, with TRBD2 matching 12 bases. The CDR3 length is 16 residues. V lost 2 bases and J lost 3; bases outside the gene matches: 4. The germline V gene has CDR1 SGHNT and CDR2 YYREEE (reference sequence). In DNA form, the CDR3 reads TGTGCCAGCAGCTTTTTGACTAGCGGGAGAACAGATACGCAGTATTTT. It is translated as CASSFLTSGRTDTQYF.

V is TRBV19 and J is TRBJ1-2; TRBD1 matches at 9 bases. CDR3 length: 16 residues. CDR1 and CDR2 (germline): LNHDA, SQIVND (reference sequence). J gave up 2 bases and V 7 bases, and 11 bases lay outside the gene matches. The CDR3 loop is CASTQTGGPSNYGYTF. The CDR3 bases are TGTGCCAGTACTCAAACAGGGGGCCCTTCAAACTATGGCTACACCTTC.

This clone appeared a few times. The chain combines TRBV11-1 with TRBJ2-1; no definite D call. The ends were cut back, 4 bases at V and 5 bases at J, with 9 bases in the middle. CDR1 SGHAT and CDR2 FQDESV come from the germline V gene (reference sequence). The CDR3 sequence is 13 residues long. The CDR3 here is CASSSDPHNEQFF. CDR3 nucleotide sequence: TGTGCCAGCAGCTCTGACCCCCACAATGAGCAGTTCTTC.

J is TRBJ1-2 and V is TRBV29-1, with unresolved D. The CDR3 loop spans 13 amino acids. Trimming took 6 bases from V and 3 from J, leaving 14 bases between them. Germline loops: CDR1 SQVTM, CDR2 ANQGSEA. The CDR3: CSVFNGEDYGYTF. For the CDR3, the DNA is TGCAGCGTCTTTAACGGGGAGGACTATGGCTACACCTTC. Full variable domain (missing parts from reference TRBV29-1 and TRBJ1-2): SAVISQKPSRDICQRGTSLTIQCQVDSQVTMMFWYRQQPGQSLTLIATANQGSEATYESGFVIDKFPISRPNLTFSTLTVSNMSPEDSSIYLCSVFNGEDYGYTFGSGTRLTVV.

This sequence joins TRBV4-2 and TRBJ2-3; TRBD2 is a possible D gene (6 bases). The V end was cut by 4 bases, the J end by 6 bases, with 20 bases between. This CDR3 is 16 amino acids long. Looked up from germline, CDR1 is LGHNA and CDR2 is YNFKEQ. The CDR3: CASSLTGGRPRDTQYF. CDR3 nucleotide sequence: TGTGCCAGCAGCCTGACTGGGGGGAGGCCCCGGGATACGCAGTATTTT.

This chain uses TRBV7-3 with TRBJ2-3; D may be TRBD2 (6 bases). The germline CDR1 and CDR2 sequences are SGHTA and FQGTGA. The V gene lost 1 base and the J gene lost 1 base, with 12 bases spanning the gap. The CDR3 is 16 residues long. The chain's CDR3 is CASSLMAGLGTDTQYF. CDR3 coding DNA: TGTGCCAGCAGCTTAATGGCGGGATTAGGCACAGATACGCAGTATTTT.

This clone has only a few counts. The CDR3 DNA reads as TGTGCCAGCAGTTACAAGGGCTCAACTAATGAAAAACTGTTTTTT. Protein sequence: CASSYKGSTNEKLFF. The chain couples TRBV6-6 to TRBJ1-4; no reliable D call. Germline lookup yields CDR1 MNHNY and CDR2 SVGAGI (reference sequence). CDR3 size: 15 residues. V shed 2 bases and J shed 0 bases, with 7 bases lying between them.

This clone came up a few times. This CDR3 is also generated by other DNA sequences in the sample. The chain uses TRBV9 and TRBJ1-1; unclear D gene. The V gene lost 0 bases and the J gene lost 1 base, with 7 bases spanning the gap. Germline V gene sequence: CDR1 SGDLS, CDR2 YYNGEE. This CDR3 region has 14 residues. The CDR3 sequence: CASSVDGGNTEAFF. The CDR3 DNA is TGTGCCAGCAGCGTAGATGGAGGGAACACTGAAGCTTTCTTT.

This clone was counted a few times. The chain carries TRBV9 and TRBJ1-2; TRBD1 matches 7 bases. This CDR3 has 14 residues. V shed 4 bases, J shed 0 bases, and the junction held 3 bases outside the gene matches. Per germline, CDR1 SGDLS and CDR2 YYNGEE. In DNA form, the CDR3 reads TGTGCCAGCAGCCGGGACAGATCTAACTATGGCTACACCTTC. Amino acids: CASSRDRSNYGYTF.

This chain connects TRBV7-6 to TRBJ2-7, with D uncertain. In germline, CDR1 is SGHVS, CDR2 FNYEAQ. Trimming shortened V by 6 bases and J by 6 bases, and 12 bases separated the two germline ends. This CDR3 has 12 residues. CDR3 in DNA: TGTGCCAGCAGTTCGAACCCGGGCGAGCAGTACTTC. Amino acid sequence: CASSSNPGEQYF.

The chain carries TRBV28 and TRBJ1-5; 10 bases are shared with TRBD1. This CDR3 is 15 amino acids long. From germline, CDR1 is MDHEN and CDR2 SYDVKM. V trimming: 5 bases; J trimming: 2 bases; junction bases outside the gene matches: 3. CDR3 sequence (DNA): TGTGCCAGCAGTGGACAGGGGGGAGGCAATCAGCCCCAGCATTTT. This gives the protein CASSGQGGGNQPQHF.

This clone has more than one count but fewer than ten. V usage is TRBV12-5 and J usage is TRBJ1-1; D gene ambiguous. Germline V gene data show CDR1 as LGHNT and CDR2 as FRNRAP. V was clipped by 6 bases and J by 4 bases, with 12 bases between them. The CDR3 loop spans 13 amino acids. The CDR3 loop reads CASGLDSGTEAFF. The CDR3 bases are TGTGCTAGTGGGCTAGACTCCGGCACTGAAGCTTTCTTT.

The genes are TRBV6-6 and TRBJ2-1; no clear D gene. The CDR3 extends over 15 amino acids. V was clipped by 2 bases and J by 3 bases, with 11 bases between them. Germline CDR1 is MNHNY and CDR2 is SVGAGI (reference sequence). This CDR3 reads CASSYSDGSYNEQFF. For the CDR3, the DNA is TGTGCCAGCAGTTACAGCGACGGAAGCTACAATGAGCAGTTCTTC.